Reported below is one T cell receptor (beta chain). The target antigen is unknown. The data belong to a study of breast tumors, draining lymph nodes, adjacent tissues. The CDR3 sequence is 14 residues long. Germline V CDR1 and CDR2: MNHEY, SVGEGT. V lost 8 bases to trimming and J lost 5 bases, with 19 bases between them. TCRdb reprocessed the multiplex PCR reads with MiXCR, giving one entry per CDR3 protein. Of 200,000 or so distinct CDR3 sequences in the sample, about 32% were seen once. Study conclusions and caveats: Tumor repertoires ranked between lymph nodes and nontumor tissue in diversity, with V and J gene preferences. Findings are consistent with lymph node origin and intratumoral expansion of most tumor T cells. Luminal-like breast cancer showed significantly higher tumor–nontumor repertoire similarity than basal-like.

Samples came from axillary lymph nodes draining the breast cancer. This TCR was recovered from a female donor with breast cancer. Some clones in this sample may be carry-over from other donors' samples. Source material: axillary lymph node tissue. The J gene is TRBJ2-7, the V gene TRBV6-2 or TRBV6-3; possibly TRBD1 or TRBD2 for D (5 bases each). The CDR3 DNA sequence: TGTGCCAGCCTTAAGGGGAGAAGGATGAACGAGCAGTACTTC. This encodes CASLKGRRMNEQYF.